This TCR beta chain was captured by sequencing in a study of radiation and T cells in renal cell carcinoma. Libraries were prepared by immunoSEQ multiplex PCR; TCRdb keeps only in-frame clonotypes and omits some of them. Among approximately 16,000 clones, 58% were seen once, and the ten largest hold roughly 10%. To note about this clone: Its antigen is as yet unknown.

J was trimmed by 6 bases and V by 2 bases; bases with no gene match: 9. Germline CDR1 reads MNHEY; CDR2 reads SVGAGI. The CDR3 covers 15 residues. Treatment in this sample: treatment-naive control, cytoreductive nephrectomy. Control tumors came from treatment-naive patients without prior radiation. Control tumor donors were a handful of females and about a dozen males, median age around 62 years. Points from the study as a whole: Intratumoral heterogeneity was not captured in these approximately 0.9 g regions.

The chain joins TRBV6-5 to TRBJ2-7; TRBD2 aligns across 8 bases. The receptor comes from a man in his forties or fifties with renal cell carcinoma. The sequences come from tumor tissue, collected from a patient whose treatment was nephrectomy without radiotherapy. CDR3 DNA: TGTGCCAGCAGTTACACCGGGACTAGTACGGTCGAGCAGTACTTC. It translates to CASSYTGTSTVEQYF.